The T cell receptor (beta chain) described here comes from a study of cytomegalovirus exposure and HLA in healthy donors. Study as a whole: Earlier, 150 million to 200 million T cells were analyzed, and 90 million to 140 million unique TCR beta sequences were found among them.

The PCR was carried out with 60 Vbeta primers and 13 Jbeta primers. Sequencing was performed with immunoSEQ multiplex PCR; in TCRdb, only in-frame clones are kept and a portion is missing. The sample carries tens of thousands of clones, roughly 80% recorded once. Comment on this clone: The antigen is undetermined.

The V gene lost 1 base and the J gene lost 0 bases, with 9 bases spanning the gap. The CDR3 is made up of 15 amino acids. Germline V gene lookup returns CDR1 MDHEN and CDR2 SYDVKM. Study conclusions and caveats: TCR association rates varied by HLA locus in a later analysis, with DRB1 highest and HLA-C lowest. Being indistinguishable, some V segments were excluded, TRBV6-2 and TRBV6-3 among them.

The chain employs TRBV28 and TRBJ1-1; D is ambiguous. The sample taken for sequencing was PBMCs. This TCR derives from a girl aged 2-9 years in good health and CMV-seropositive. CDR3 in DNA: TGTGCCAGCAGTTTATCTGGGAGAATGAACACTGAAGCTTTCTTT. As protein: CASSLSGRMNTEAFF.